The 22 T cell receptor beta chains listed next were all sequenced from one sample in a study of vaccination and CD4 T cells after COVID-19. Their antigen targets remain unknown. Regarding treatment: 10-day PBMC culture with coronavirus spike peptide pools or control peptides (ViraFEST assay). The Oncomine TCR Beta short-read assay was applied to DNA of cultured CD4+ T cells. TCRdb re-analysed the PCR reads in MiXCR, keeping a single row per CDR3 protein. Of some 20,000 distinct CDR3 sequences listed, around 45% are singletons. The specimen was CD4+ T cells from blood, cultured in vitro, collected before SARS-CoV-2 vaccination. These receptors were collected from a human donor who received a COVID-19 vaccine.

In this sample, this clonotype turned up a few times. The V and J genes are TRBV7-2 and TRBJ2-5, with TRBD2 identical over 9 bases. Trimming removed 6 bases from V and 3 bases from J; junction bases left unmatched: 8. The CDR3 is 15 residues long. Germline V gives CDR1 SGHTA, CDR2 FQGNSA. CDR3: CASSSRGGEEETQYF. The CDR3 coding sequence is TGTGCCAGCAGTTCTCGCGGGGGGGAGGAAGAGACCCAGTACTTC.

In this sample, this clonotype turned up a few times. The V and J genes are TRBV2 and TRBJ1-6; D is ambiguous. The germline V gene encodes CDR1 SNHLY and CDR2 FYNNEI. V lost 4 bases, J lost 7 bases, and 8 bases lay in between. CDR3 length: 13 amino acids. The CDR3 reads CASSGLYNSPLHF. CDR3 DNA: TGTGCCAGCAGTGGACTATACAATTCACCCCTCCACTTT.

The rearrangement joins TRBV20-1 to TRBJ1-6; 7 nucleotides agree with TRBD1. Trimming cost V 5 bases and J 10 bases; bases outside gene matches: 8. Germline V gene data show CDR1 as DFQATT and CDR2 as SNEGSKA (reference sequence). CDR3 length: 13 amino acids. The CDR3: CSASLTGDSPLHF. The DNA of the CDR3 is TGCAGTGCTTCATTAACAGGGGACTCACCCCTCCACTTT.

This clonotype was seen only a few times. This chain connects TRBV7-9 to TRBJ2-5; TRBD1 agrees at 7 bases. Germline V gene data show CDR1 as SEHNR and CDR2 as FQNEAQ (reference sequence). The length of the CDR3 is 17 residues. Trimming took 2 bases from V and 0 from J; bases not matched to a gene: 9. Written as DNA, the CDR3 is TGTGCCAGCAGCTTACGGGCACAGGGGCGAGACCAAGAGACCCAGTACTTC. Translating it yields CASSLRAQGRDQETQYF.

V usage is TRBV7-9 and J usage is TRBJ2-1, with 13 bases fitting TRBD2. Trimming at V came to 6 bases and at J to 4 bases, leaving 6 bases not matched to a gene. CDR1 SEHNR and CDR2 FQNEAQ come from the germline V gene (reference sequence). The CDR3 runs 16 residues. The CDR3 loop reads CASRPLAGGIYNEQFF. CDR3 bases: TGTGCCAGCAGACCACTAGCGGGGGGGATATACAATGAGCAGTTCTTC.

This chain connects TRBV6-1 to TRBJ1-1; D is uncertain. In germline, CDR1 is MNHNS, CDR2 SASEGT. CDR3 size: 11 residues. Trimming stripped 6 bases from V and 0 bases from J, with 2 bases between. The CDR3 DNA follows: TGTGCCAGCAGAGTGAACACTGAAGCTTTCTTT. Translated: CASRVNTEAFF.

This rearrangement joins TRBV20-1 to TRBJ2-1; D is unclear. The CDR3 runs to 12 residues. The V gene lost 1 base and the J gene lost 3 bases, with 4 bases spanning the gap. Germline V gives CDR1 DFQATT, CDR2 SNEGSKA (reference sequence). DNA of the CDR3: TGCAGTGCTAGAGTCCGCTACAATGAGCAGTTCTTC. Translating gives CSARVRYNEQFF.

The V gene is TRBV9, the J gene TRBJ2-1; a weak D match, TRBD2 (5 bases). The CDR3 consists of 18 residues. CDR1 is SGDLS and CDR2 is YYNGEE in the germline V gene. V lost 0 bases and J 1 base, leaving 17 bases between the germline ends. The CDR3, as DNA: TGTGCCAGCAGCGTAGGAGGACGGGGTGGATTTTCCTACAATGAGCAGTTCTTC. It encodes CASSVGGRGGFSYNEQFF. Looking up the rest from reference TRBV9 and TRBJ2-1 gives the full variable domain: DSGVTQTPKHLITATGQRVTLRCSPRSGDLSVYWYQQSLDQGLQFLIQYYNGEERAKGNILERFSAQQFPDLHSELNLSSLELGDSALYFCASSVGGRGGFSYNEQFFGPGTRLTVL.

The chain carries TRBV27 and TRBJ2-7, with TRBD1 matching over 8 bases. Germline CDR1 reads MNHEY; CDR2 reads SMNVEV (reference sequence). The V gene end was trimmed by 0 bases and the J gene end by 3 bases; junction bases not matched to a gene: 4. This CDR3 spans 15 amino acids. The CDR3 is CASSLSAGQGYEQYF. The CDR3 DNA reads TGTGCCAGCAGTTTATCAGCTGGACAGGGCTACGAGCAGTACTTC.

The V call is TRBV20-1, the J call TRBJ2-3; 10 bases line up with TRBD1. Germline CDR1 and CDR2: DFQATT and SNEGSKA (reference sequence). This CDR3 is 15 amino acids long. Germline trimming cut 7 bases from V and 4 bases from J; bases unmatched to any gene: 11. CDR3 region: CSGRGRDRGPDTQYF. The CDR3 nucleotides are TGCAGTGGGAGGGGGCGGGACAGGGGACCAGATACGCAGTATTTT.

The chain combines TRBV20-1 with TRBJ2-1; TRBD2 is a possible D gene (6 bases). CDR3 length: 13 amino acids. V shed 7 bases and J shed 4 bases, with 14 bases lying between them. Germline V gives CDR1 DFQATT, CDR2 SNEGSKA (reference sequence). CDR3 residues: CSGDSGTYNEQFF. The CDR3, as DNA: TGCAGTGGGGATAGCGGAACTTACAATGAGCAGTTCTTC.

V usage is TRBV6-1 and J usage is TRBJ1-5, with D maybe TRBD1 (6 bases). Between the trimmed V and J ends, which lost 10 bases and 0 bases, there was a span of 10 bases. The CDR3 is made up of 13 amino acids. Germline assignment: CDR1 MNHNS and CDR2 SASEGT. The CDR3 DNA follows: TGTGCCACCAAGGACAGTAGCAATCAGCCCCAGCATTTT. Translation gives CATKDSSNQPQHF.

The chain has TRBV2 and TRBJ2-5, with D perhaps being TRBD1 or TRBD2 (6 bases each). The CDR3 is made up of 16 amino acids. The germline V gene has CDR1 SNHLY and CDR2 FYNNEI. The V and J ends lost 2 bases and 5 bases respectively, with 18 bases between them. The CDR3 bases are TGTGCCAGCAGTGAAAGGAGGGGGAGGAGTCGTGAGACCCAGTACTTC. This translates into CASSERRGRSRETQYF.

The genes are TRBV15 and TRBJ2-2; D is perhaps TRBD1 (6 bases). Between the trimmed V and J ends, which lost 2 bases and 6 bases, there was a span of 10 bases. The CDR3 length is 14 residues. Germline V CDR1 and CDR2: LNHNV, YYDKDF (reference sequence). CDR3 amino acids: CATSRIQGSGELFF. The CDR3 nucleotides read TGTGCCACCAGCAGAATACAGGGTTCCGGGGAGCTGTTTTTT.

The chain employs TRBV19 and TRBJ2-7, with 8 bases fitting TRBD1. V lost 7 bases, J lost 0 bases, and 8 bases stayed unmatched. The CDR3 has 15 residues. In germline, CDR1 is LNHDA, CDR2 SQIVND (reference sequence). In DNA, the CDR3 is TGTGCCAGTACTCTGACAGGGGAAAGCTCCTACGAGCAGTACTTC. Translation gives CASTLTGESSYEQYF.

V gene TRBV24-1 combines with J gene TRBJ2-5; the D call may be TRBD1 or TRBD2 (5 bases each). Looked up from germline, CDR1 is KGHDR and CDR2 is SFDVKD. The CDR3 length is 15 residues. V lost 2 bases and J 10 bases, leaving 19 bases between the germline ends. The CDR3 sequence: CATSDSLDPLGDQYF. The DNA of the CDR3 is TGTGCCACCAGTGATTCTTTGGATCCCCTGGGGGACCAGTACTTC.

This clonotype came up a few times. CDR3 sequence (DNA): TGTGCCAGCAGCTTGGGAACAGGTCAGGGATCGCAGTATTTT. Translation gives CASSLGTGQGSQYF. V usage is TRBV11-2 and J usage is TRBJ2-3; D possibly corresponds to TRBD1 (5 bases). Germline CDR1 is SGHAT and CDR2 is FQNNGV. Deletions cut 3 bases from V and 10 bases from J, with 17 bases between. The CDR3 consists of 14 residues.

A few counts support this clonotype. The rearrangement uses TRBV14 and TRBJ1-2; 7 bases align to TRBD1. Per germline, CDR1 SGHDN and CDR2 FVKESK. The CDR3 spans 13 residues. After removal of 4 bases from V and 6 bases from J, the junction contained 5 bases not matched to a gene. The CDR3 loop reads CASSPRQGDGYTF. Written as DNA, the CDR3 is TGTGCCAGCAGCCCGAGACAGGGTGATGGCTACACCTTC.

The rearrangement joins TRBV6-1 to TRBJ1-2, with D unclear. The CDR3 loop spans 12 amino acids. Germline CDR1 reads MNHNS; CDR2 reads SASEGT. Trimming cost V 3 bases and J 6 bases, with 8 bases left between them. Here the CDR3 reads CASSDRYHGYTF. CDR3 bases: TGTGCCAGCAGTGACAGATACCATGGCTACACCTTC.

This clonotype was recorded a few times. The chain couples TRBV6-1 to TRBJ1-5, with TRBD1 identical over 9 bases. Trimming cost V 5 bases and J 4 bases; bases outside gene matches: 3. In germline, CDR1 is MNHNS, CDR2 SASEGT. The CDR3 covers 14 residues. As DNA, the CDR3 is TGTGCCAGCAGTCGGGACAGGGCAAATCAGCCCCAGCATTTT. This encodes CASSRDRANQPQHF.

The chain employs TRBV12-3 or TRBV12-4 and TRBJ2-1, with 9 bases lining up with TRBD2. Trimming took 3 bases from V and 2 from J; bases not matched to a gene: 2. The CDR3 loop spans 15 amino acids. The CDR3 is CASSLGGGAYNEQFF. CDR3 nucleotides: TGTGCCAGCAGTTTGGGCGGGGGGGCCTACAATGAGCAGTTCTTC.

This clonotype turned up a few times. The V call is TRBV20-1, the J call TRBJ1-6; D possibly corresponds to TRBD1 (6 bases). Germline CDR1 and CDR2: DFQATT and SNEGSKA (reference sequence). This CDR3 has 15 residues. V lost 0 bases, J lost 9 bases, and 15 bases lay in between. The CDR3: CSARDHHREGSPLHF. CDR3 sequence (DNA): TGCAGTGCTAGAGATCATCACAGGGAGGGTTCACCCCTCCACTTT.